Listed here are 28 T cell receptor beta chains from one sample, sequenced in a study of blood T cell repertoires in COVID-19. Libraries were prepared by immunoSEQ multiplex PCR; TCRdb keeps only in-frame clonotypes and omits some of them. The table has about 220,000 clones, roughly four fifths seen once. Material for sequencing was peripheral blood. Source of these receptors: a woman aged 65 to 85 with COVID-19, enrolled during active disease.

The V call is TRBV5-1, the J call TRBJ2-5; 8 bases map to TRBD2. The ends lost 4 bases at V and 4 bases at J; junction bases unmatched: 6. Germline loops: CDR1 SGHRS, CDR2 YFSETQ. This CDR3 has 14 amino acids. The CDR3 here is CASSREGPGETQYF. The DNA for the CDR3 is TGCGCCAGCAGCCGGGAGGGCCCGGGAGAGACCCAGTACTTC.

This rearrangement joins TRBV18 to TRBJ1-3, with D possibly being TRBD1 (6 bases). There are 16 residues in the CDR3. V was clipped by 4 bases and J by 0 bases, with 13 bases between them. The germline gives CDR1 KGHSH, CDR2 LQKENI. The CDR3 sequence: CASSLPTGSSGNTIYF. In nucleotides, the CDR3 is TGTGCCAGCTCACTACCGACAGGCAGCTCTGGAAACACCATATATTTT.

This sequence joins TRBV28 and TRBJ2-7; 9 positions match TRBD1. CDR1 and CDR2 (germline): MDHEN, SYDVKM. CDR3 size: 15 residues. The V gene end was trimmed by 4 bases and the J gene end by 4 bases; junction bases not matched to a gene: 8. The CDR3 is CASSSPGQGRYEQYF. Written as DNA, the CDR3 is TGTGCCAGCAGTTCTCCGGGACAGGGAAGATACGAGCAGTACTTC.

About this clone: The germline gene is not matched at one end of the junction; a read error may be the cause. This rearrangement joins TRBV2 to TRBJ2-4, with 9 bases identical to TRBD2. Per the germline V gene, CDR1 is SNHLY and CDR2 is FYNNEI. The CDR3 runs to 18 residues. In nucleotides, the CDR3 is TGTGCCTGCAGTGCTACTAGCGGGCGCGGGGGGTGGGGAAACATTCAGTACTTC. It codes for CACSATSGRGGWGNIQYF.

J is TRBJ1-5 and V is TRBV7-9; D is perhaps TRBD1 (5 bases). The CDR3 has 14 residues. Germline values: CDR1 SEHNR, CDR2 FQNEAQ (reference sequence). V lost 5 bases and J 7 bases, leaving 15 bases between the germline ends. The CDR3 loop is CASSLEGYQQPQHF. For the CDR3, the DNA is TGTGCCAGCAGCCTAGAGGGGTATCAACAGCCCCAGCATTTT.

This chain joins TRBV9 and TRBJ1-1; no clear D gene. Trimming removed 4 bases from V and 0 bases from J, with 13 bases in between. Per germline, CDR1 SGDLS and CDR2 YYNGEE. CDR3 length: 15 amino acids. In nucleotides, the CDR3 is TGTGCCAGCAGCACCCGTCCGCGGATGAACACTGAAGCTTTCTTT. Translating it yields CASSTRPRMNTEAFF.

The rearrangement links TRBV9 to TRBJ1-4; D remains ambiguous. CDR3 size: 14 residues. Germline V gene lookup returns CDR1 SGDLS and CDR2 YYNGEE. Trimming removed 4 bases from V and 0 bases from J, with 7 bases in between. CDR3 protein: CASSTRATNEKLFF. DNA for the CDR3: TGTGCCAGCAGCACACGTGCAACTAATGAAAAACTGTTTTTT.

V and J are TRBV27 and TRBJ2-7, with 9 bases lining up with TRBD1. The CDR3 extends over 16 amino acids. CDR1 is MNHEY, CDR2 SMNVEV, per germline (reference sequence). V lost 6 bases and J lost 1; bases outside the gene matches: 10. CDR3 in DNA: TGTGCCAGCAGGGACACACCGGGACAGGGTTCCTACGAGCAGTACTTC. It translates to CASRDTPGQGSYEQYF.

The gene calls are TRBV30 and TRBJ2-3, with TRBD1 matching 7 bases. The CDR3 consists of 16 residues. The germline V gene encodes CDR1 GTSNPN and CDR2 SVGIG (reference sequence). V trimming: 2 bases; J trimming: 3 bases; junction bases outside the gene matches: 11. The CDR3 DNA follows: TGTGCCTGGAGTCCCGACAGGGAAATCCATACAGATACGCAGTATTTT. This encodes CAWSPDREIHTDTQYF.

A single count supports this clone. This sequence joins TRBV13 and TRBJ1-5; D unclear. Germline V CDR1 and CDR2: PRHDT, FYEKMQ (reference sequence). The CDR3 totals 12 residues. Trimming pared 5 bases from V and 4 bases from J, leaving 6 bases between. The CDR3 reads CASSLLNQPQHF. In nucleotides, the CDR3 is TGTGCCAGCAGCCTACTAAATCAGCCCCAGCATTTT.

This rearrangement joins TRBV7-8 to TRBJ2-3, with D perhaps matching TRBD2 (6 bases). The CDR3 contains 20 residues. V lost 0 bases and J lost 0, with 22 bases in between. The germline V gene encodes CDR1 SGHVS and CDR2 FQNEAQ. The CDR3 DNA reads TGTGCCAGCAGCTTAGCGTTTGCGGGGAGCCTTCCTAGGAGCACAGATACGCAGTATTTT. Translating gives CASSLAFAGSLPRSTDTQYF.

This clone has just one count. CDR3 sequence (DNA): TGCGCCAGCAGCATGACTACAGGGGGCACTGAAGCTTTCTTT. It encodes CASSMTTGGTEAFF. The gene calls are TRBV5-1 and TRBJ1-1; 8 bases are shared with TRBD1. From germline, CDR1 is SGHRS and CDR2 YFSETQ. V was pared by 4 bases and J by 4 bases, with 6 bases of the junction left unmatched. This CDR3 has 14 amino acids.

This clone has just one count. The chain links TRBV3-1 (or the pseudogene TRBV3-2) to TRBJ2-1; 7 bases fit TRBD2. The germline gives CDR1 LGHDT, CDR2 YNNKEL (reference sequence). The CDR3 loop spans 15 amino acids. V lost 3 bases and J lost 2; bases outside the gene matches: 4. The CDR3 sequence is CASSHGAGAYNEQFF. CDR3 coding DNA: TGTGCCAGCAGCCACGGGGCGGGGGCCTACAATGAGCAGTTCTTC.

The V and J genes are TRBV7-8 and TRBJ1-1, with TRBD1 as a possible D gene (5 bases). The CDR3 covers 18 residues. V lost 0 bases and J 3 bases, leaving 20 bases between the germline ends. Germline V CDR1 and CDR2: SGHVS, FQNEAQ. CDR3 nucleotides: TGTGCCAGCAGCTTAGCTCCCAGCAGCGGGGGTTTCGACACTGAAGCTTTCTTT. As protein: CASSLAPSSGGFDTEAFF.

The gene calls are TRBV18 and TRBJ1-2; 7 bases line up with TRBD1. Trimming removed 3 bases from V and 3 bases from J; junction bases left unmatched: 7. This CDR3 has 15 amino acids. Germline V gene lookup returns CDR1 KGHSH and CDR2 LQKENI. CDR3 coding DNA: TGTGCCAGCTCACCGGTGGTCGGACAGGACTATGGCTACACCTTC. Translation: CASSPVVGQDYGYTF. The entire variable domain, with the rest obtained from reference TRBV18 and TRBJ1-2, is as follows: NAGVMQNPRHLVRRRGQEARLRCSPMKGHSHVYWYRQLPEEGLKFMVYLQKENIIDESGMPKERFSAEFPKEGPSILRIQQVVRGDSAAYFCASSPVVGQDYGYTFGSGTRLTVV.

This chain uses TRBV7-8 with TRBJ2-7; a possible D gene is TRBD1 (6 bases). The germline V gene encodes CDR1 SGHVS and CDR2 FQNEAQ. The V end lost 4 bases, the J end lost 3 bases, and 13 bases lay between the germline ends. The CDR3 covers 14 residues. The CDR3 spells CASSSWDTFYEQYF. DNA of the CDR3: TGTGCCAGCAGCTCCTGGGACACTTTCTACGAGCAGTACTTC.

This rearrangement joins TRBV5-4 to TRBJ2-5, with a weak D call TRBD1 (6 bases). The CDR3 extends over 14 amino acids. Germline loops: CDR1 SGHNT, CDR2 YYREEE (reference sequence). Trimming removed 2 bases from V and 10 bases from J, with 18 bases in between. DNA for the CDR3: TGTGCCAGCAGCTTCCGTGCAGAGCCAGGGGACCAGTACTTC. Translated, it gives CASSFRAEPGDQYF.

The chain is built from TRBV28 and TRBJ2-3; TRBD2 might be the D (5 bases). The V and J ends lost 6 bases and 4 bases respectively, with 17 bases between them. Germline lookup yields CDR1 MDHEN and CDR2 SYDVKM. The CDR3 is 15 amino acids. The chain's CDR3 is CASSTMTGNADTQYF. The CDR3 DNA reads as TGTGCCAGCAGCACGATGACGGGAAACGCAGATACGCAGTATTTT.

V usage is TRBV3-1 (or the pseudogene TRBV3-2) and J usage is TRBJ1-5; D may be TRBD1 (6 bases). The germline V gene encodes CDR1 LGHDT and CDR2 YNNKEL (reference sequence). CDR3 length: 15 amino acids. V shed 2 bases and J shed 6 bases, with 14 bases lying between them. CDR3 sequence (DNA): TGTGCCAGCAGCCAAACAGGGACGGTGACTCAGCCCCAGCATTTT. Its translation is CASSQTGTVTQPQHF.

The chain is built from TRBV7-2 and TRBJ2-1; tentatively, D is TRBD2 (5 bases). CDR1 SGHTA and CDR2 FQGNSA come from the germline V gene. The length of the CDR3 is 15 residues. V lost 3 bases and J 0 bases, leaving 9 bases between the germline ends. CDR3 bases: TGTGCCAGCAGCTTCGGAGCGGCCTCCTACAATGAGCAGTTCTTC. Its translation: CASSFGAASYNEQFF.

The CDR3 DNA follows: TGTGCCAGCAGCTTTTCCCTAGATGATCCCCGTGGCTACACCTTC. Its translation: CASSFSLDDPRGYTF. V usage is TRBV7-6 and J usage is TRBJ1-2, with D hard to call. V was pared by 3 bases and J by 7 bases, with 18 bases between. The V gene's germline CDR1 is SGHVS and CDR2 FNYEAQ. The CDR3 length is 15 residues.

The gene calls are TRBV15 and TRBJ1-1; D call uncertain. This CDR3 is 14 amino acids long. In germline, CDR1 is LNHNV, CDR2 YYDKDF (reference sequence). V was clipped by 0 bases and J by 4 bases, with 9 bases between them. The CDR3 loop is CATSRDIRGTEAFF. CDR3 DNA sequence: TGTGCCACCAGCAGAGATATACGGGGCACTGAAGCTTTCTTT.

The chain couples TRBV6-2 or TRBV6-3 to TRBJ2-3, with TRBD1 identical over 10 bases. The junction had 8 bases not matched to a gene; V was cut back by 6 bases and J by 2 bases. The CDR3 spans 16 residues. The germline V gene has CDR1 MNHEY and CDR2 SVGEGT. CDR3 in DNA: TGTGCCAGCAGCACCGGGACAGGGGCGCCCACAGATACGCAGTATTTT. Protein sequence: CASSTGTGAPTDTQYF.

The V gene is TRBV30, the J gene TRBJ1-4; TRBD1 might be the D (5 bases). This CDR3 has 14 amino acids. Germline CDR1 is GTSNPN and CDR2 is SVGIG (reference sequence). Trimming took off 0 bases at V and 6 bases at J, with 11 bases between the two ends. The CDR3 protein is CAWSVEGRYEKLFF. The CDR3 nucleotides are TGTGCCTGGAGTGTTGAGGGGAGGTATGAAAAACTGTTTTTT.

V gene TRBV7-3 combines with J gene TRBJ2-7; D remains unclear. The V end was cut by 0 bases, the J end by 5 bases, with 8 bases between. The length of the CDR3 is 13 residues. CDR1 and CDR2 from the germline V gene are SGHTA and FQGTGA. Written as DNA, the CDR3 is TGTGCCAGCAGCTTAACGTTAAACAACGAGCAGTACTTC. Protein: CASSLTLNNEQYF.

This clone came up once. The chain employs TRBV11-3 and TRBJ2-2, with 7 bases lining up with TRBD1. Germline values: CDR1 SGHNT, CDR2 YENEEA. This CDR3 comprises 19 residues. After removal of 0 bases from V and 0 bases from J, the junction contained 10 bases not matched to a gene. CDR3 in amino acids: CASSLDRWDSATNTGELFF. CDR3 sequence (DNA): TGTGCCAGCAGCTTAGATAGGTGGGACAGCGCTACGAACACCGGGGAGCTGTTTTTT.

V and J are TRBV2 and TRBJ1-1; maybe TRBD1 (6 bases). The germline CDR1 and CDR2 sequences are SNHLY and FYNNEI. The CDR3 contains 13 residues. V lost 7 bases and J lost 4, with 13 bases in between. As DNA, the CDR3 is TGTGCCAGCACCCGGGGGGGCGGCACTGAAGCTTTCTTT. This translates into CASTRGGGTEAFF. The full variable domain, with the rest looked up from reference TRBV2 and TRBJ1-1, is EPEVTQTPSHQVTQMGQEVILRCVPISNHLYFYWYRQILGQKVEFLVSFYNNEISEKSEIFDDQFSVERPDGSNFTLKIRSTKLEDSAMYFCASTRGGGTEAFFGQGTRLTVV.

This clone has more than one count but fewer than ten. The chain links TRBV15 to TRBJ1-3, with D perhaps TRBD1 (5 bases). This CDR3 has 18 residues. Per germline, CDR1 LNHNV and CDR2 YYDKDF (reference sequence). With 0 bases removed from V and 1 base from J, the gap between germline ends came to 16 bases. CDR3: CATSRDREGVGSGNTIYF. CDR3 nucleotide sequence: TGTGCCACCAGCAGAGATCGAGAAGGGGTGGGATCTGGAAACACCATATATTTT.